Each of the 26 T cell receptor beta chains below was sequenced from the same sample in a study of cytomegalovirus exposure and HLA in healthy donors. PCR was performed using 60 Vbeta and 13 Jbeta primers. Sequencing was performed with immunoSEQ multiplex PCR; in TCRdb, only in-frame clones are kept and a portion is missing. Of around 210,000 clones in the sample, more than 60% were seen once. The sample comprised PBMCs. These receptors were taken from a man in his forties or fifties in good health and CMV-seronegative.

This clone has more than one count but fewer than ten. The chain employs TRBV28 and TRBJ2-1; 11 positions match TRBD2. Losses at the gene ends were 5 bases for V and 1 base for J; bases not matched to a gene: 16. The germline V gene has CDR1 MDHEN and CDR2 SYDVKM. The CDR3 spans 20 residues. CDR3 DNA: TGTGCCAGCAGTCCGACAAAGACTAGCGGGATCCCTCGGTCCTACAATGAGCAGTTCTTC. Its protein is CASSPTKTSGIPRSYNEQFF.

The chain carries TRBV5-6 and TRBJ2-1; maybe TRBD2 (7 bases). The CDR3 extends over 15 amino acids. V gave up 4 bases and J gave up 7 bases, with 18 bases separating them. The germline gives CDR1 SGHDT, CDR2 YYEEEE. CDR3 amino acids: CASSLGLGGYNEQFF. Written as DNA, the CDR3 is TGTGCCAGCAGCCTCGGACTAGGGGGATATAATGAGCAGTTCTTC.

The rearrangement joins TRBV6-6 to TRBJ2-2; the match to TRBD2 covers 11 bases. The germline V gene encodes CDR1 MNHNY and CDR2 SVGAGI (reference sequence). The CDR3 is made up of 16 amino acids. V lost 5 bases and J lost 6; bases outside the gene matches: 8. The CDR3 loop is CASSTTSGSISGELFF. The DNA for the CDR3 is TGTGCCAGCAGTACCACTAGCGGGAGTATCTCCGGGGAGCTGTTTTTT.

V and J are TRBV30 and TRBJ1-5; perhaps TRBD2 as D (5 bases). Near its end, the DNA agrees better with TRBJ2-3, so the J call may be wrong. The CDR3 sequence is 13 residues long. The germline V gene encodes CDR1 GTSNPN and CDR2 SVGIG (reference sequence). CDR3 loop: CAWSSQGGQPQYF. The DNA of the CDR3 is TGTGCCTGGAGTTCCCAAGGAGGCCAGCCCCAGTATTTT.

The rearrangement uses TRBV5-4 and TRBJ2-3; a weak D match, TRBD2 (6 bases). The CDR3 is 16 residues long. CDR1 SGHNT and CDR2 YYREEE come from the germline V gene (reference sequence). Deletions cut 0 bases from V and 0 bases from J, with 11 bases between. This chain's CDR3 is CASSLARGTSTDTQYF. CDR3 coding DNA: TGTGCCAGCAGCTTGGCCCGGGGGACTAGCACAGATACGCAGTATTTT.

This clone has a handful of counts. The chain combines TRBV6-1 with TRBJ2-7, with D maybe TRBD1 (5 bases). Germline V gives CDR1 MNHNS, CDR2 SASEGT. The CDR3 totals 13 residues. Deletions cut 9 bases from V and 0 bases from J, with 12 bases between. Here the CDR3 DNA reads TGTGCCAGTCGAAAGGGGAACTCCTACGAGCAGTACTTC. Amino acids: CASRKGNSYEQYF.

This chain joins TRBV15 and TRBJ1-4; TRBD1 is a possible D gene (5 bases). V was clipped by 1 base and J by 0 bases, with 6 bases between them. There are 15 residues in the CDR3. Germline V gene data show CDR1 as LNHNV and CDR2 as YYDKDF (reference sequence). This CDR3 reads CATSRGGATNEKLFF. CDR3 coding DNA: TGTGCCACCAGCAGAGGGGGGGCAACTAATGAAAAACTGTTTTTT.

This clone was detected a few times. This chain joins TRBV2 and TRBJ2-2; 7 positions agree with TRBD1. The germline V gene encodes CDR1 SNHLY and CDR2 FYNNEI. The CDR3 runs 15 residues. Trimming at V came to 1 base and at J to 5 bases, leaving 4 bases not matched to a gene. The DNA of the CDR3 is TGTGCCAGCAGTGAAGAACAGGGGAATACCGGGGAGCTGTTTTTT. Translating gives CASSEEQGNTGELFF.

The genes are TRBV25-1 and TRBJ1-1; TRBD1 matches 7 bases. The CDR3 is 14 amino acids. The J segment lost 1 base and the V segment lost 5 bases, leaving 4 bases of the junction unmatched. Germline CDR1 and CDR2: MGHDK and SYGVNS. This chain's CDR3 is CASSPRDRNTEAFF. In DNA form, the CDR3 reads TGTGCCAGCAGTCCCCGGGACAGGAACACTGAAGCTTTCTTT.

This clone was seen just once. DNA for the CDR3: TGTGCCAGCAGTTTAGGCTTGGGGGACAGGGCAAATGAAAAACTGTTTTTT. Translated, it gives CASSLGLGDRANEKLFF. V usage is TRBV27 and J usage is TRBJ1-4; TRBD1 matches 9 bases. CDR1 MNHEY and CDR2 SMNVEV come from the germline V gene (reference sequence). This CDR3 region has 17 residues. The V and J ends lost 2 bases and 5 bases, in that order; junction bases with no gene match: 9.

This rearrangement joins TRBV4-1 to TRBJ2-7; D uncertain. This CDR3 has 11 amino acids. Germline-derived CDR1 and CDR2 are MGHRA and YSYEKL. V shed 5 bases and J shed 3 bases, with 5 bases lying between them. The CDR3 DNA sequence: TGCGCCAGCAGCTCAAACTACGAGCAGTACTTC. Amino acid sequence: CASSSNYEQYF.

The genes are TRBV10-3 and TRBJ1-2, with D tentatively TRBD1 (5 bases). The CDR3 runs to 11 residues. V lost 7 bases and J lost 6, with 9 bases in between. The germline gives CDR1 ENHRY, CDR2 SYGVKD. CDR3 sequence reads: CAITGGDGYTF. The DNA of the CDR3 is TGTGCCATCACGGGGGGGGATGGCTACACCTTC.

The chain recombines TRBV6-5 with TRBJ2-5; 10 nucleotides line up with TRBD1. The V gene end was trimmed by 2 bases and the J gene end by 3 bases; junction bases not matched to a gene: 6. Germline V gene data show CDR1 as MNHEY and CDR2 as SVGAGI. The length of the CDR3 is 16 residues. In nucleotides, the CDR3 is TGTGCCAGCAGTTACCATAAGACAGGGGGCGAAGAGACCCAGTACTTC. Its protein is CASSYHKTGGEETQYF.

This rearrangement joins TRBV7-8 to TRBJ1-1; D possibly corresponds to TRBD1 (6 bases). The germline gives CDR1 SGHVS, CDR2 FQNEAQ. This CDR3 spans 17 amino acids. V lost 3 bases, J lost 0 bases, and 17 bases lay in between. The CDR3 nucleotides read TGTGCCAGCAGCTTCCCAGGCCAGGGGCGGATGAACACTGAAGCTTTCTTT. Its protein is CASSFPGQGRMNTEAFF. Full variable domain (remainder filled in from reference TRBV7-8 and TRBJ1-1): GAGVSQSPRYKVAKRGQDVALRCDPISGHVSLFWYQQALGQGPEFLTYFQNEAQLDKSGLPSDRFFAERPEGSVSTLKIQRTQQEDSAVYLCASSFPGQGRMNTEAFFGQGTRLTVV.

On this clone: The junction does not match germline at one end; this may be a read error. V gene TRBV11-2 combines with J gene TRBJ2-2; TRBD2 agrees at 15 bases. The CDR3 consists of 18 residues. Germline CDR1 is SGHAT and CDR2 is FQNNGV. CDR3 protein: CASSTTGTSGRNTGEPFF. The CDR3 coding sequence is TGTGCCAGCAGCACTACCGGGACTAGCGGGAGGAACACCGGGGAGCCGTTTTTT.

The chain has TRBV27 and TRBJ2-3; D might be TRBD2 (5 bases). Trimming stripped 2 bases from V and 5 bases from J, with 17 bases between. The germline V gene has CDR1 MNHEY and CDR2 SMNVEV (reference sequence). This CDR3 comprises 16 residues. CDR3 loop: CASSLGRDFWGDTQYF. The CDR3 bases are TGTGCCAGCAGTTTAGGGAGAGACTTTTGGGGAGATACGCAGTATTTT.

The chain is built from TRBV7-3 and TRBJ1-4; tentative D call: TRBD1 (5 bases). Looked up from germline, CDR1 is SGHTA and CDR2 is FQGTGA. With 0 bases removed from V and 0 bases from J, the gap between germline ends came to 5 bases. The CDR3 is 15 amino acids. CDR3 sequence: CASSLTGATNEKLFF. CDR3 nucleotide sequence: TGTGCCAGCAGCTTAACAGGGGCAACTAATGAAAAACTGTTTTTT.

This rearrangement joins TRBV7-3 to TRBJ2-5; maybe TRBD2 (6 bases). V gave up 0 bases and J gave up 4 bases, with 12 bases separating them. The CDR3 is 15 residues long. CDR1 is SGHTA and CDR2 is FQGTGA in the germline V gene. CDR3 nucleotides: TGTGCCAGCAGCTTAACCCGCCAGGGAGGAGAGACCCAGTACTTC. Translation: CASSLTRQGGETQYF.

The chain couples TRBV19 to TRBJ2-7; D call uncertain. Germline CDR1 is LNHDA and CDR2 is SQIVND (reference sequence). The CDR3 loop spans 14 amino acids. The V and J ends lost 5 bases and 0 bases respectively, with 11 bases between them. The CDR3: CASSPRQSSYEQYF. The CDR3 region has the DNA TGTGCCAGTAGTCCCAGACAAAGCTCCTACGAGCAGTACTTC.

This clone was observed a handful of times. The V and J genes are TRBV6-5 and TRBJ2-7; 13 nucleotides line up with TRBD2. Germline V gives CDR1 MNHEY, CDR2 SVGAGI. CDR3 size: 14 residues. V gave up 6 bases and J gave up 7 bases; unmatched junction bases: 6. CDR3 sequence (DNA): TGTGCCAGCAGCAGGACTAGCGGGAGTTGGGAGCAGTACTTC. Residues: CASSRTSGSWEQYF.

The chain has TRBV9 and TRBJ2-5; TRBD1 aligns across 7 bases. Germline V gene lookup returns CDR1 SGDLS and CDR2 YYNGEE. The CDR3 consists of 15 residues. V shed 2 bases and J 3 bases; nucleotides not matched to a gene: 7. DNA of the CDR3: TGTGCCAGCAGCGTCTCCCCCGGGACAGAAGAGACCCAGTACTTC. It encodes CASSVSPGTEETQYF. The whole variable domain, remainder taken from reference TRBV9 and TRBJ2-5, is DSGVTQTPKHLITATGQRVTLRCSPRSGDLSVYWYQQSLDQGLQFLIQYYNGEERAKGNILERFSAQQFPDLHSELNLSSLELGDSALYFCASSVSPGTEETQYFGPGTRLLVL.

The chain recombines TRBV28 with TRBJ1-5, with 9 bases fitting TRBD1. With V trimmed by 11 bases and J by 2 bases, 10 bases remained unmatched. The CDR3 extends over 15 amino acids. Germline V CDR1 and CDR2: MDHEN, SYDVKM. The DNA of the CDR3 is TGTGCCGGCTCCCGGGACAGGGTGGGCAATCAGCCCCAGCATTTT. Residues: CAGSRDRVGNQPQHF.

The J gene is TRBJ1-6, the V gene TRBV30, with a weak D call TRBD1 (5 bases). CDR3 length: 15 amino acids. Germline V gene sequence: CDR1 GTSNPN, CDR2 SVGIG (reference sequence). V was clipped by 0 bases and J by 4 bases, with 10 bases between them. The CDR3 nucleotides read TGTGCCTGGAGTGTACTTAGACAGTATAATTCACCCCTCCACTTT. As protein: CAWSVLRQYNSPLHF.

The chain joins TRBV29-1 to TRBJ2-3; 8 bases fit TRBD2. The V segment lost 6 bases and the J segment 6 bases; nucleotides outside the gene matches: 11. This CDR3 has 14 amino acids. Germline lookup yields CDR1 SQVTM and CDR2 ANQGSEA. The CDR3 protein is CSVLRTSSLDTQYF. The CDR3 region has the DNA TGCAGCGTCCTACGGACTAGCTCGCTCGATACGCAGTATTTT.

This chain links TRBV28 with TRBJ1-1; 11 positions agree with TRBD1. CDR1 is MDHEN and CDR2 is SYDVKM in the germline V gene. The CDR3 spans 19 residues. V trimming: 4 bases; J trimming: 1 base; junction bases outside the gene matches: 14. CDR3 nucleotides: TGTGCCAGCAGTTCCGGGACAGGGGGTTGGCTTTTCGAGAACACTGAAGCTTTCTTT. Translation gives CASSSGTGGWLFENTEAFF.

The chain recombines TRBV7-2 with TRBJ2-1; D not resolved. The CDR3 contains 13 residues. V dropped 2 bases and J dropped 4 bases, with 6 bases sitting between them. CDR1 is SGHTA, CDR2 FQGNSA, per germline. The CDR3 loop is CASSLLLYNEQFF. The CDR3 DNA follows: TGTGCCAGCAGCTTATTACTTTACAATGAGCAGTTCTTC.